This T cell receptor beta chain emerged from a study of early T cells in non-severe SARS-CoV-2 infection. This clonotype was recorded at least ten times. Germline CDR1 and CDR2: MNHEY and SVGEGT. The V gene lost 2 bases and the J gene lost 3 bases, with 10 bases spanning the gap. The CDR3 consists of 14 residues. Using its own MiXCR run on the 5' RACE reads, TCRdb lists one record per CDR3 protein. The repertoire holds 20,000 to 25,000 distinct CDR3 sequences, with more than 4.5% as singletons. This receptor was obtained from an adult who was a healthcare worker with PCR-confirmed SARS-CoV-2 infection or an uninfected control (not recorded which). The chain links TRBV6-2 or TRBV6-3 to TRBJ1-2, with D tentatively TRBD1 (5 bases). The sequenced material came from whole blood. The CDR3 here is CASSYQGRYYGYTF. In DNA, the CDR3 is TGTGCCAGCAGTTACCAGGGCCGCTACTATGGCTACACCTTC.